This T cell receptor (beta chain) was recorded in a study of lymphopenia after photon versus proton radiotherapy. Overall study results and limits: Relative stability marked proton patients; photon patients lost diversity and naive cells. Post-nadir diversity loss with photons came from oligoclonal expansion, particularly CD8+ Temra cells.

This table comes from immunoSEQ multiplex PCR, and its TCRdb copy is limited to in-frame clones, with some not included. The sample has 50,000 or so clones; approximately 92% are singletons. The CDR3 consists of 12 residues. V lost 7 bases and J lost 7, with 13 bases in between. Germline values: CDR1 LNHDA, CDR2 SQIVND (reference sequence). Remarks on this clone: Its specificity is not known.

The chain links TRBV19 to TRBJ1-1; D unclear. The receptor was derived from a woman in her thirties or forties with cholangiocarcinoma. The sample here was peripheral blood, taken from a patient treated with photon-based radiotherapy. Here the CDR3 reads CASKMEQSEAFF. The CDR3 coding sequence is TGTGCCAGTAAAATGGAGCAGAGTGAAGCTTTCTTT. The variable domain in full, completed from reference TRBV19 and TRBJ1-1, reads DGGITQSPKYLFRKEGQNVTLSCEQNLNHDAMYWYRQDPGQGLRLIYYSQIVNDFQKGDIAEGYSVSREKKESFPLTVTSAQKNPTAFYLCASKMEQSEAFFGQGTRLTVV.